These 11 T cell receptor beta chains share one sample of origin, sequenced in a study of blood T cell repertoires in COVID-19. Profiling relied on immunoSEQ multiplex PCR, and the TCRdb table lists in-frame clones only, not all of them. The sample has some 140,000 clones, roughly 84% seen once; the top ten hold about 1.3%. Sequencing input: peripheral blood. The receptors shown here come from a man between 60 and 70 years old with acute or convalescent COVID-19.

This clone was recorded once. This chain uses TRBV9 with TRBJ2-3, with 8 bases matching TRBD1. Trimming cost V 0 bases and J 2 bases; bases outside gene matches: 2. Germline CDR1 is SGDLS and CDR2 is YYNGEE. CDR3 length: 15 residues. The CDR3 bases are TGTGCCAGCAGCGTAGGGGACAGGAACACAGATACGCAGTATTTT. It is translated as CASSVGDRNTDTQYF.

This chain links TRBV10-3 with TRBJ1-4; tentative D call: TRBD1 (5 bases). Trimming removed 2 bases from V and 7 bases from J, with 11 bases in between. The germline gives CDR1 ENHRY, CDR2 SYGVKD. CDR3 size: 14 residues. The CDR3 protein is CAISENQGSEKLFF. The DNA for the CDR3 is TGTGCCATCAGTGAGAACCAGGGCAGTGAAAAACTGTTTTTT.

This clone was observed once. This chain joins TRBV9 and TRBJ2-3; tentative D call: TRBD1 (5 bases). This CDR3 comprises 15 residues. V was cut by 0 bases and J by 4 bases, with 12 bases left in between. Germline V gene lookup returns CDR1 SGDLS and CDR2 YYNGEE. For the CDR3, the DNA is TGTGCCAGCAGCGTAGATATCAGGGCGGCAGATACGCAGTATTTT. Its protein is CASSVDIRAADTQYF.

CDR3 DNA sequence: TGTGCCAGCAGACCGGGACAGGGGGGGAACACTGAAGCTTTCTTT. Its protein is CASRPGQGGNTEAFF. The rearrangement joins TRBV6-1 to TRBJ1-1; 11 bases map to TRBD1. CDR3 size: 15 residues. Germline loops: CDR1 MNHNS, CDR2 SASEGT. The J segment lost 1 base and the V segment lost 6 bases, leaving 4 bases of the junction unmatched.

CDR3 region: CASSPSGDRLNEQYF. CDR3 DNA: TGTGCCAGCTCACCGAGCGGGGATCGATTGAACGAGCAGTACTTC. The gene calls are TRBV18 and TRBJ2-7, with TRBD2 matching over 7 bases. Germline V gene lookup returns CDR1 KGHSH and CDR2 LQKENI. This CDR3 comprises 15 residues. Unmatched junction bases numbered 10, after V lost 3 bases and J lost 5 bases. The full variable domain, rest sourced from reference TRBV18 and TRBJ2-7, is NAGVMQNPRHLVRRRGQEARLRCSPMKGHSHVYWYRQLPEEGLKFMVYLQKENIIDESGMPKERFSAEFPKEGPSILRIQQVVRGDSAAYFCASSPSGDRLNEQYFGPGTRLTVT.

The V gene is TRBV6-2 or TRBV6-3, the J gene TRBJ2-2; D is possibly TRBD1 (6 bases). The CDR3 consists of 15 residues. Germline assignment: CDR1 MNHEY and CDR2 SVGEGT. Trimming took off 3 bases at V and 5 bases at J, with 13 bases between the two ends. In DNA form, the CDR3 reads TGTGCCAGCAGTTATGATAACAGGGATACCGGGGAGCTGTTTTTT. This gives the protein CASSYDNRDTGELFF.

V gene TRBV19 combines with J gene TRBJ1-5, with 8 bases lining up with TRBD1. The V gene's germline CDR1 is LNHDA and CDR2 SQIVND (reference sequence). V dropped 6 bases and J dropped 5; count of bases not matched to a gene: 12. CDR3 length: 16 amino acids. Written as DNA, the CDR3 is TGTGCCAGTAGCAAAAACCCCAGGGGGCTGGATCAGCCCCAGCATTTT. It specifies CASSKNPRGLDQPQHF.

V is TRBV18 and J is TRBJ2-5; TRBD1 matches at 10 bases. Germline assignment: CDR1 KGHSH and CDR2 LQKENI. The CDR3 extends over 11 amino acids. With 6 bases clipped from V and 12 bases from J, the junction kept 4 bases outside the gene matches. In nucleotides, the CDR3 is TGTGCCAGCTCGCGGGGACAGGGGAAGTACTTC. Encoded protein: CASSRGQGKYF.

The chain recombines TRBV7-9 with TRBJ1-1; D may be TRBD1 (6 bases). Per the germline V gene, CDR1 is SEHNR and CDR2 is FQNEAQ (reference sequence). The germline V and J ends were trimmed by 8 bases and 2 bases, with 15 bases remaining between them. There are 14 residues in the CDR3. The chain's CDR3 is CASRTTGINTEAFF. CDR3 sequence (DNA): TGTGCCAGCCGCACGACAGGCATCAACACTGAAGCTTTCTTT.

The rearrangement uses TRBV3-1 (or the pseudogene TRBV3-2) and TRBJ2-1; 7 nucleotides line up with TRBD2. The germline CDR1 and CDR2 sequences are LGHDT and YNNKEL (reference sequence). Losses at the gene ends were 3 bases for V and 5 bases for J; bases not matched to a gene: 4. The CDR3 contains 14 residues. DNA for the CDR3: TGTGCCAGCAGCCAGGCTAGCGGCCACAATGAGCAGTTCTTC. Protein product: CASSQASGHNEQFF.

This clone was observed a single time. The chain is built from TRBV5-1 and TRBJ2-7; D call uncertain. V dropped 0 bases and J dropped 1 base, with 5 bases sitting between them. Germline V CDR1 and CDR2: SGHRS, YFSETQ. CDR3 length: 13 amino acids. The CDR3 region is CASSLAVSYEQYF. CDR3 sequence (DNA): TGCGCCAGCAGCTTGGCTGTTTCCTACGAGCAGTACTTC.